This TCR beta chain was captured by sequencing in a study of T cell changes during pregnancy in multiple sclerosis. Trimming left V 1 base short and J 6 bases short, with 13 bases between. Germline assignment: CDR1 KGHSH and CDR2 LQKENI. CDR3 length: 14 amino acids. The data were produced by immunoSEQ multiplex PCR, yet TCRdb's version contains in-frame clones alone and is incomplete. The profile shows 70,000 to 95,000 clones, approximately 94% of them singletons. This chain uses TRBV18 with TRBJ2-7, with D perhaps matching TRBD2 (6 bases). Sequences were derived from peripheral blood, sampled in the third trimester of pregnancy. The clonotype comes from a female donor with multiple sclerosis, enrolled in a pregnancy study. In DNA form, the CDR3 reads TGTGCCAGCTCACCACTCGGCTTCGGGGGCGAGCAGTACTTC. Amino acids: CASSPLGFGGEQYF.